This TCR beta chain is drawn from a study of regulatory T cells in long-lasting Graves disease. iRepertoire HTBI primers and Arm-PCR of CDR3 regions built TCR beta libraries. TCRdb reprocessed the multiplex PCR reads with MiXCR, giving one entry per CDR3 protein. The sample holds hundreds of thousands of distinct CDR3 sequences, over 15% seen once. The length of the CDR3 is 17 residues. The germline V gene has CDR1 DFQATT and CDR2 SNEGSKA (reference sequence). The V and J ends lost 0 bases and 1 base respectively, with 17 bases between them. This clonotype was detected ten times or more. As to time point: newly diagnosed GD, antithyroid drugs for less than 3 months. TCR sequences were obtained from RNA taken from PBMCs. These same records also appear under a second study, on T cells in Graves' hyperthyroidism and ophthalmopathy.

J is TRBJ2-3 and V is TRBV20-1, with D perhaps TRBD2 (6 bases). The sample in question was peripheral blood mononuclear cells (PBMCs), obtained at new diagnosis, from a patient treated with antithyroid drugs. This receptor was obtained from a man between 40 and 49 years old with Graves disease. CDR3: CSARDPRGGFRTDTQYF. DNA of the CDR3: TGCAGTGCTAGAGACCCGCGAGGAGGGTTTCGCACAGATACGCAGTATTTT.